This T cell receptor (beta chain) was found in a study of prognosis after radiotherapy for stage I lung cancer. The sample holds many counts of this clonotype. Its antigen is still unknown. The CDR3 has 13 residues. V lost 2 bases, J lost 2 bases, and 7 bases lay in between. Germline V CDR1 and CDR2: SGHRS, YFSETQ. General study points: Patients developing distant metastases showed lower Shannon entropy after stereotactic body radiation therapy.

Amplification of TCR beta CDR3 from genomic DNA used two-round multiplex PCR. Primers (each specific to one TRBV or TRBJ gene) were used in first-round PCR. TCRdb reanalysed the multiplex PCR reads using MiXCR and keeps one entry per CDR3 protein. The table records tens of thousands of distinct CDR3 sequences, 32% of them present only once. This TCR came from a donor aged 50 or older with non-small cell lung cancer. The J gene is TRBJ2-5, the V gene TRBV5-1; D may be TRBD2 (6 bases). Specimen: PBMCs, collected before or after stereotactic body radiation therapy (not recorded which). The CDR3 here is CASSFGGQETQYF. CDR3 in DNA: TGCGCCAGCAGCTTCGGGGGACAAGAGACCCAGTACTTC.